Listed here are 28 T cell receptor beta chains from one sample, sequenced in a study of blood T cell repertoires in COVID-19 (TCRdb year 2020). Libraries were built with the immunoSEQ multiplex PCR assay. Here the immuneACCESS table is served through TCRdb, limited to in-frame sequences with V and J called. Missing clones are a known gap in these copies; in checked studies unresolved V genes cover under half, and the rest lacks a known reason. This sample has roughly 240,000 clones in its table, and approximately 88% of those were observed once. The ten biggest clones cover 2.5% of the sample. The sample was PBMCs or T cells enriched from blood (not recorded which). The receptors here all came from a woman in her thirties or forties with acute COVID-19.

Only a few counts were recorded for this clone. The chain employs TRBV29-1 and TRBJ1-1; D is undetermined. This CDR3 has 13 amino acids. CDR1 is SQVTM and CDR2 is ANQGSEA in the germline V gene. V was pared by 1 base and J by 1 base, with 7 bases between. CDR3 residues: CSVEVRQNTEAFF. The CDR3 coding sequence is TGCAGCGTTGAAGTGCGCCAGAACACTGAAGCTTTCTTT.

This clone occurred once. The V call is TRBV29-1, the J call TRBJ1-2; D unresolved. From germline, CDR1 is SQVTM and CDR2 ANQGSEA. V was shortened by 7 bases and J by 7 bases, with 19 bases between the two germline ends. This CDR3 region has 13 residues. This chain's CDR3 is CSANRRGSGGYTF. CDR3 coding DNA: TGCAGCGCCAATCGTCGGGGATCGGGTGGCTACACCTTC.

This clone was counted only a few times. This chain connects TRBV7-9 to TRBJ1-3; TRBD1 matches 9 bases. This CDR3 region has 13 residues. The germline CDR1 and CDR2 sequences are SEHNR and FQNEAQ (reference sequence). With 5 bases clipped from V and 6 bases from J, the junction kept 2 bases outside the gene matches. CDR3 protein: CASSRTGENTIYF. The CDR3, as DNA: TGTGCCAGCAGCAGGACAGGGGAAAACACCATATATTTT.

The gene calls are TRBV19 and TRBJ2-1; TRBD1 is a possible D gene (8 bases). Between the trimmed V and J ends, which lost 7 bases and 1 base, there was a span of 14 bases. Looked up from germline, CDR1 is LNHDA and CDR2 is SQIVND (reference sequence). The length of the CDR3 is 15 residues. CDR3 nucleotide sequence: TGTGCCAGTAAACTACAGGGGGGGTCCTACAATGAGCAGTTCTTC. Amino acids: CASKLQGGSYNEQFF. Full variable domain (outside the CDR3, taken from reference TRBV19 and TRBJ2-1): DGGITQSPKYLFRKEGQNVTLSCEQNLNHDAMYWYRQDPGQGLRLIYYSQIVNDFQKGDIAEGYSVSREKKESFPLTVTSAQKNPTAFYLCASKLQGGSYNEQFFGPGTRLTVL.

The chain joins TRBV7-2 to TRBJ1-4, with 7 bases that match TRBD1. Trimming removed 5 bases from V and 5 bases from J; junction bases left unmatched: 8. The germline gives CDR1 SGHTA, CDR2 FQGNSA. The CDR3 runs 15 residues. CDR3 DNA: TGTGCCAGCAGCAATACCGGGACAGAGAATGAAAAACTGTTTTTT. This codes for CASSNTGTENEKLFF.

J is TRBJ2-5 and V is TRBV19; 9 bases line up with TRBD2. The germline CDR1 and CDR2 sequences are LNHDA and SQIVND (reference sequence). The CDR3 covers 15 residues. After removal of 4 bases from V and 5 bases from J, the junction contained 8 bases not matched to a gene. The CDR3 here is CASSTYSGGGETQYF. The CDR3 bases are TGTGCCAGTAGTACCTATAGCGGGGGAGGGGAGACCCAGTACTTC.

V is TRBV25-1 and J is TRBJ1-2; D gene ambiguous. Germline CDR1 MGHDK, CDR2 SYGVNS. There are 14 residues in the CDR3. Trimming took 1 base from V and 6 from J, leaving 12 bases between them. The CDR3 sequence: CASSESGFRNGYTF. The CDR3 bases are TGTGCCAGCAGTGAATCGGGGTTTCGGAATGGCTACACCTTC.

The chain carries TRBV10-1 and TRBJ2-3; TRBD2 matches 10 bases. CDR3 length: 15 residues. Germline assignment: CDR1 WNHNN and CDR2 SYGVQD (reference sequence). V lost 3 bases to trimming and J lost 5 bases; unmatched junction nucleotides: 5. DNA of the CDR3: TGCGCCAGCAGTGACGAGCGGGAGGGCGGAGATACGCAGTATTTT. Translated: CASSDEREGGDTQYF.

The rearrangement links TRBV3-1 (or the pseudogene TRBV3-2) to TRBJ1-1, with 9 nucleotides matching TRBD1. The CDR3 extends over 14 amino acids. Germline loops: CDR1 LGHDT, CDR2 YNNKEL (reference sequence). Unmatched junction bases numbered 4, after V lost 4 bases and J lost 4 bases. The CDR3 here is CASSRGQGSTEAFF. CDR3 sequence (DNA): TGTGCCAGCAGCCGAGGACAGGGGAGCACTGAAGCTTTCTTT.

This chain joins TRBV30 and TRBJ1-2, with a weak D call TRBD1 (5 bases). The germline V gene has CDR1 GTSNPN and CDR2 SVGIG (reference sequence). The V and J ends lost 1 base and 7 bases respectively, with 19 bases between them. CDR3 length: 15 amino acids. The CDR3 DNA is TGTGCCTGGAGTGGTACGGGACTACCGGGGCGTGGCTACACCTTC. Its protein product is CAWSGTGLPGRGYTF.

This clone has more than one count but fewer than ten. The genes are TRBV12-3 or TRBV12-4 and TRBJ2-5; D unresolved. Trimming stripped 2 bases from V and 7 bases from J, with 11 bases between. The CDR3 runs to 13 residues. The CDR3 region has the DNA TGTGCCAGCAGTTTACAGGTTATGGGGACCCAGTACTTC. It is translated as CASSLQVMGTQYF.

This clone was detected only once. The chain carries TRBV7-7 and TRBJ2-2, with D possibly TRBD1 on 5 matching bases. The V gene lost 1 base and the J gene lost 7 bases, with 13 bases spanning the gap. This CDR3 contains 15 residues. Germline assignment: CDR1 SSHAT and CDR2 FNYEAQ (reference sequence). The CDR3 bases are TGTGCCAGCAGCTTAGTCCCAGGGTCTATCGGGGAGCTGTTTTTT. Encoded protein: CASSLVPGSIGELFF.

DNA of the CDR3: TGTGCCAGCAGCTTAGTTGATGGCTGGGATACGCAGTATTTT. As protein: CASSLVDGWDTQYF. The chain links TRBV7-2 to TRBJ2-3, with D unresolved. V dropped 1 base and J dropped 6 bases, with 11 bases sitting between them. CDR3 length: 14 residues. Germline lookup yields CDR1 SGHTA and CDR2 FQGNSA.

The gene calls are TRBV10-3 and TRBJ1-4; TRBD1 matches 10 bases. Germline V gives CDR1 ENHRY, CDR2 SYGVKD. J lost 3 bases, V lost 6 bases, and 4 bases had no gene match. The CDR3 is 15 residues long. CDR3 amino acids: CAIRDGQGANEKLFF. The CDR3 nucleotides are TGTGCCATCAGGGACGGACAGGGGGCTAATGAAAAACTGTTTTTT.

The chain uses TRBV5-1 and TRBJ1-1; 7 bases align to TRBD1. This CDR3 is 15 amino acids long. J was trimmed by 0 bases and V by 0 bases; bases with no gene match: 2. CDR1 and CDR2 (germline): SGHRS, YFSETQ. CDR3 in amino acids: CASSLGGQMNTEAFF. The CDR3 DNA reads TGCGCCAGCAGCTTGGGGGGACAGATGAACACTGAAGCTTTCTTT.

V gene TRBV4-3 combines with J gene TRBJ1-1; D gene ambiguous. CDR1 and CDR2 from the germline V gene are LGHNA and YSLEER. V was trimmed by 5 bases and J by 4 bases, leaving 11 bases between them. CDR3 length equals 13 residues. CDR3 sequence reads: CASSAVRGTEAFF. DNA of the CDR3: TGCGCCAGCAGCGCCGTCCGGGGCACTGAAGCTTTCTTT.

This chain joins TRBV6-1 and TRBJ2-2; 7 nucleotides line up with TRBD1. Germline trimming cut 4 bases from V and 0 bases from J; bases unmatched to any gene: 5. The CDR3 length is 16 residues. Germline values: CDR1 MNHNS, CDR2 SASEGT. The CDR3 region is CASSGTGGPNTGELFF. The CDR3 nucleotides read TGTGCCAGCAGTGGGACAGGTGGCCCGAACACCGGGGAGCTGTTTTTT.

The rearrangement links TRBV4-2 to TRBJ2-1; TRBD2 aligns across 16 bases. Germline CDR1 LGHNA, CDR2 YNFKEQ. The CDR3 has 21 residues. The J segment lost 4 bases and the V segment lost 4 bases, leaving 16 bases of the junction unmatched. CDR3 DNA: TGTGCCAGCAGCCTAAGACTAGGGACTAGCGGGGGGGCATCAGAATACAATGAGCAGTTCTTC. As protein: CASSLRLGTSGGASEYNEQFF.

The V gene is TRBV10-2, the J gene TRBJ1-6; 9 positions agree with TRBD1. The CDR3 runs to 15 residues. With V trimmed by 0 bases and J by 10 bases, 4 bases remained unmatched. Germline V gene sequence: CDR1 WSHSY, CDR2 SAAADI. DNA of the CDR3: TGCGCCAGCAGTGAGTCGACAGGGGGGTACTCACCCCTCCACTTT. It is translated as CASSESTGGYSPLHF.

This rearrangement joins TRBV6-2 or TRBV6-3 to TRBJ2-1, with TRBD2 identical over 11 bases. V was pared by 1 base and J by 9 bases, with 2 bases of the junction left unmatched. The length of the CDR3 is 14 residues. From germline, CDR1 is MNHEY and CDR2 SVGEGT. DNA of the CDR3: TGTGCCAGCAGTTACTTAGCGGGGGGGGTTGAGCAGTTCTTC. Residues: CASSYLAGGVEQFF.

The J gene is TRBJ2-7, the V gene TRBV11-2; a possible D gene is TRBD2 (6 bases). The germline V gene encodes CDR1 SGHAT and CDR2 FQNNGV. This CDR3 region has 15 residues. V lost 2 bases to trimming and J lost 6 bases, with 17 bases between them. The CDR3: CASSLTRAMGGEQYV. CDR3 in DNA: TGTGCCAGCAGCTTAACCAGGGCGATGGGAGGCGAGCAGTACGTC.

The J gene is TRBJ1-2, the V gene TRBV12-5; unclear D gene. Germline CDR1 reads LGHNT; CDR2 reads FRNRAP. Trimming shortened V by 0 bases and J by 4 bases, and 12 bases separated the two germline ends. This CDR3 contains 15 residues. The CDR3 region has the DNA TGTGCTAGTGGTTTGGTACCGGGGATGGCCTATGGCTACACCTTC. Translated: CASGLVPGMAYGYTF.

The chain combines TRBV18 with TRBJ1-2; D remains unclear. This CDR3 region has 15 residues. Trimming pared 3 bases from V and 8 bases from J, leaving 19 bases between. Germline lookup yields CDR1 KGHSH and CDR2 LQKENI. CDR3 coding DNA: TGTGCCAGCTCACCTCAAGCGTCGGGGTATCGAGGCTACACCTTC. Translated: CASSPQASGYRGYTF.

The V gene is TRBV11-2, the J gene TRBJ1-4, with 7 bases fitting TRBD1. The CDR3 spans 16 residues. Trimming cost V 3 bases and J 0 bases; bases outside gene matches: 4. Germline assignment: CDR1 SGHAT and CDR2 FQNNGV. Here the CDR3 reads CASSFGTASTNEKLFF. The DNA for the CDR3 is TGTGCCAGCAGCTTCGGGACAGCCTCAACTAATGAAAAACTGTTTTTT.

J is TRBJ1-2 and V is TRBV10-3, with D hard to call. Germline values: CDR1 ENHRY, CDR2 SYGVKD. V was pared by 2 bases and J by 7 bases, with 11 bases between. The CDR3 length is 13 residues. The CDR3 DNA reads TGTGCCATCAGTGAGACCGCCCCCGGTGGCTACACCTTC. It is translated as CAISETAPGGYTF.

The CDR3 protein is CASSLLAGGGAEQFF. CDR3 DNA: TGTGCCAGCAGCCTGCTAGCGGGGGGAGGGGCGGAGCAGTTCTTC. The chain joins TRBV9 to TRBJ2-1, with TRBD2 matching over 11 bases. Germline-derived CDR1 and CDR2 are SGDLS and YYNGEE. The CDR3 has 15 residues. The J segment lost 10 bases and the V segment lost 4 bases, leaving 10 bases of the junction unmatched.

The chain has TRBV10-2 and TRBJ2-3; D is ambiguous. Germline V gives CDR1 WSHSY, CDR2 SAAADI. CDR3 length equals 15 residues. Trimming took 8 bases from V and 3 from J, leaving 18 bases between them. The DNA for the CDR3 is TGCGCCAGCCTGCATGGAACTATTCTTACAGATACGCAGTATTTT. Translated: CASLHGTILTDTQYF.

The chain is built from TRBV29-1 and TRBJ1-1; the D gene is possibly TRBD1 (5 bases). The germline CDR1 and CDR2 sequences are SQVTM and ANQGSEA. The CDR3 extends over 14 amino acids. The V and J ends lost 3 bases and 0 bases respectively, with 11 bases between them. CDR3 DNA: TGCAGCGTTGATTCTACAGGTTTGAACACTGAAGCTTTCTTT. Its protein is CSVDSTGLNTEAFF.